The 3 T cell receptor beta chains presented below share a single source sample, sequenced in a study of Ad26.COV2.S vaccination and SARS-CoV-2 variants. As to treatment: roughly 19 received Ad26.COV2.S at low or high dose, single or two shots; about 5 received placebo; per-sample allocation not given. Each sample was drawn 63 days after the first injection (of vaccine or placebo). Some clones are missing from TCRdb's copy, which holds only in-frame ones; the method was immunoSEQ multiplex PCR. This sample carries a few hundred thousand clones, about nine tenths of them seen once, and the ten largest clones take around 3.7%. The starting material was peripheral blood, obtained in a trial of Ad26.COV2.S vaccine versus placebo. These receptors were collected from a person aged 18-65 years who received the Ad26.COV2.S COVID-19 vaccine or a placebo.

The chain uses TRBV29-1 and TRBJ1-1; maybe TRBD1 (5 bases). CDR1 is SQVTM and CDR2 is ANQGSEA in the germline V gene. With 2 bases removed from V and 0 bases from J, the gap between germline ends came to 10 bases. This CDR3 has 14 amino acids. The CDR3 DNA sequence: TGCAGCGTTGAAAGACAGCACATGAACACTGAAGCTTTCTTT. It codes for CSVERQHMNTEAFF. The variable domain in full, with the rest retrieved from reference TRBV29-1 and TRBJ1-1, is SAVISQKPSRDICQRGTSLTIQCQVDSQVTMMFWYRQQPGQSLTLIATANQGSEATYESGFVIDKFPISRPNLTFSTLTVSNMSPEDSSIYLCSVERQHMNTEAFFGQGTRLTVV.

This chain links TRBV19 with TRBJ1-2; D is perhaps TRBD1 (5 bases). The CDR3 is 14 residues long. CDR1 and CDR2 (germline): LNHDA, SQIVND (reference sequence). V was clipped by 5 bases and J by 10 bases, with 20 bases between them. CDR3 bases: TGTGCCAGTAGTTCTTCCCCCCGGGACGGACTCTACACCTTC. It yields the protein CASSSSPRDGLYTF.

Notes on this clone: Within the sample, other DNA sequences also encode this same CDR3. The rearrangement links TRBV7-9 to TRBJ1-1; D gene uncertain. This CDR3 has 11 residues. Trimming pared 3 bases from V and 5 bases from J, leaving 4 bases between. Germline V lookup: CDR1 SEHNR, CDR2 FQNEAQ (reference sequence). CDR3 DNA: TGTGCCAGCAGCTTGGGGACTGAAGCTTTCTTT. Translated, it gives CASSLGTEAFF.